Sequencing of this T cell receptor (beta chain) was carried out in a study of monozygotic twins with inflammatory bowel disease. CDR3 length: 14 residues. Germline-derived CDR1 and CDR2 are SNHLY and FYNNEI. No DNA is given; TCRdb re-called the 5' RACE reads and lists each CDR3 protein once. The table lists 200,000 to 250,000 distinct CDR3 sequences. Sequenced material: blood. The chain combines TRBV2 with TRBJ1-6. The TCR sequence derives from a human donor with ulcerative colitis or Crohn's disease, or a healthy co-twin of an affected twin (not recorded which). The CDR3 region is CASSEAHGESPLHF.